The T cell receptor beta chain described here comes from a study of blood T cell repertoires in COVID-19 (dated by TCRdb to the early 2020s). For the study in its entirety: Samples from collaborators originated in the United States, Italy and Spain and spanned both the acute and convalescent phases of COVID-19. The prospective study material was composed of cDNA or gDNA derived from T cells, B-cell-depleted T cells, or PBMCs. Deeply sampled blood TCRbeta repertoires from subjects exposed to, actively infected with, or recovered from COVID-19 were included in the dataset. A freely available public database, intended as a resource for researchers studying the immune response to SARS-CoV-2, is where the repertoires were released. The samples were drawn from two sources: the first 160 participants of the ongoing ImmuneRACE study, and 950 to 1,500 subjects contributed by 6 global collaborators. The sample metadata nearly always contained a de-identified subject ID, COVID-19 status, age in years and sex. Where HLA class I and class II types were available, the types were taken from metadata supplied by the sample provider, not from assay-based typing.

Collaborating institutions collected whole blood in K2EDTA tubes following their own protocols. Collaborator samples were shipped for TCRbeta analysis as frozen whole blood, isolated PBMCs, or DNA extracted from either sample type. V has 2 bases trimmed and J has 2 bases trimmed; junction bases matching no gene number 7. As encoded in the germline V gene (reference sequence), CDR1 is GTSNPN while CDR2 is SVGIG. Including the terminal cysteine and phenylalanine, the CDR3 comprises 16 residues. CDR3 DNA is the only sequence kept; it has 48 bases, read in frame from the first base. This clone was detected once. The antigen it binds to is not known. No base quality values were provided; no much bigger clone lies one nucleotide off. TCRbeta CDR3 regions were amplified from genomic DNA by means of the immunoSEQ Assay, a bias-controlled multiplex PCR. As for how the authors treated the data: The number of nucleated cells in each sample was estimated from the amplification of reference gene primers within the assay. To quantify the absolute abundance of each unique TCRbeta CDR3 rearrangement, sequence reads were collapsed and filtered. For each sample, productive Simpson clonality was calculated as the square root of Simpson's diversity index across productive rearrangements. Entries here come from immuneACCESS through TCRdb and include only in-frame sequences with V and J called. Some clones fail to appear in such tables; in the studies checked, an unresolved V gene covers under half of the shortfall, and the cause of the remainder is unknown. V and J calls and clone size are those listed in that table; D and trimming were worked out from the DNA. In all, the sample holds around 86,000 clones, and around 86% of those were seen once. The ten largest clonotypes hold about 5% of the sample.

What the authors observed across the whole study: The amount of clinical and demographic metadata varied by source and participant and was provided uncurated.

The receptor was isolated from a woman at least 80 years old with acute or convalescent COVID-19. The sequence joins TRBV30 to TRBJ1-5; TRBD1 fits 9 bases in the junction. The sequencing input was peripheral blood. The DNA reads as follows: TGTGCCTGGAGTTTCGGGACAGGGCAGGGCAATCAGCCCCAGCATTTT. It encodes CAWSFGTGQGNQPQHF.